Listed below are T cell receptor beta chains from one sample, sequenced in a study of neoadjuvant nivolumab and ipilimumab in lung cancer. TCRdb keeps only in-frame clones here, not all; method: immunoSEQ multiplex PCR. The sample includes approximately 12,000 clones, around 70% of them seen just once. The material was peripheral blood, obtained after neoadjuvant nivolumab, alone or with ipilimumab, at or shortly before surgery. The origin of the receptors is an adult with non-small cell lung cancer. The CDR3 runs from the conserved cysteine through the conserved F or W. Each record gives: J gene, V gene, clone size, D gene, CDR3 DNA, CDR3 protein. D genes are given only for firm matches. Clone sizes are given selectively: once, few, many, or a class where the clone is expanded.

j_call: TRBJ2-1
v_call: TRBV5-4
clone_size: -
d_call: -
cdr3_nt: TGTGCCAGCAGCCTCCGGTCGCCCAACAATGAGCAGTTCTTC
cdr3_aa: CASSLRSPNNEQFF

j_call: TRBJ2-7
v_call: TRBV7-9
clone_size: -
d_call: -
cdr3_nt: TGTGCCAGCAGCAACAGGGCCTCCTACGAGCAGTACTTC
cdr3_aa: CASSNRASYEQYF

j_call: TRBJ2-3
v_call: TRBV30
clone_size: -
d_call: -
cdr3_nt: TGTGCCTGGAGCCGTTCTAGCACAGATACGCAGTATTTT
cdr3_aa: CAWSRSSTDTQYF

j_call: TRBJ2-1
v_call: TRBV18
clone_size: -
d_call: -
cdr3_nt: TGTGCCAGCTCACCACCCCAGACAGCTGAGCAGTTCTTC
cdr3_aa: CASSPPQTAEQFF

j_call: TRBJ2-5
v_call: TRBV11-2
clone_size: few
d_call: -
cdr3_nt: TGTGCCAGCAGCCCACAAGAGACCCAGTACTTC
cdr3_aa: CASSPQETQYF

j_call: TRBJ2-1
v_call: TRBV29-1
clone_size: -
d_call: TRBD2
cdr3_nt: TGCAGCGTTGAAGATTCGTATCGGGAGGATAGGTACAATGAGCAGTTCTTC
cdr3_aa: CSVEDSYREDRYNEQFF

j_call: TRBJ1-1
v_call: TRBV11-3
clone_size: -
d_call: -
cdr3_nt: TGTGCCAGCAGCTTATTTGCGGGCCAGGGCGACACTGAAGCTTTCTTT
cdr3_aa: CASSLFAGQGDTEAFF

j_call: TRBJ2-7
v_call: TRBV6-5
clone_size: -
d_call: -
cdr3_nt: TGTGCCAGCAGGTATCAACCGGGACTGGGCTACGAGCAGTACTTC
cdr3_aa: CASRYQPGLGYEQYF

j_call: TRBJ1-2
v_call: TRBV14
clone_size: few
d_call: -
cdr3_nt: TGTGCCAGCAGCCCCGGCCGCTATGGCTACACCTTC
cdr3_aa: CASSPGRYGYTF

j_call: TRBJ1-1
v_call: TRBV6-5
clone_size: -
d_call: TRBD1
cdr3_nt: TGTGCCAGCAGTTGGACAGGGCCACCTGAAGCTTTCTTT
cdr3_aa: CASSWTGPPEAFF

j_call: TRBJ1-2
v_call: TRBV18
clone_size: -
d_call: -
cdr3_nt: TGTGCCAGCTCACCTACGAATCTCCCTAACTATGGCTACACCTTC
cdr3_aa: CASSPTNLPNYGYTF

j_call: TRBJ1-2
v_call: TRBV5-1
clone_size: -
d_call: -
cdr3_nt: TGCGCCAGCAGCTCCCTCCTCCCGGGTGGCTACACCTTC
cdr3_aa: CASSSLLPGGYTF

j_call: TRBJ1-5
v_call: TRBV19
clone_size: few
d_call: TRBD1
cdr3_nt: TGTGCCAGTAGTATGACAGGGAAGCAGCCCCAGCATTTT
cdr3_aa: CASSMTGKQPQHF

j_call: TRBJ1-1
v_call: TRBV7-9
clone_size: -
d_call: TRBD1
cdr3_nt: TGTGCCACCTTCGACAGGGGGCCCACTGAAGCTTTCTTT
cdr3_aa: CATFDRGPTEAFF

j_call: TRBJ2-7
v_call: TRBV27
clone_size: -
d_call: -
cdr3_nt: TGTGCCAGCAGTTGGGCCCGGTCATCGGACGAGCAGTACTTC
cdr3_aa: CASSWARSSDEQYF

j_call: TRBJ1-1
v_call: TRBV30
clone_size: -
d_call: -
cdr3_nt: TGTGCCTGGAGTGTACGTAGGCAGGGAGCTTTCTTT
cdr3_aa: CAWSVRRQGAFF

j_call: TRBJ2-1
v_call: TRBV7-9
clone_size: few
d_call: -
cdr3_nt: TGTGCCAGCAGCTCCCCGGAGATATACAATGAGCAGTTCTTC
cdr3_aa: CASSSPEIYNEQFF

j_call: TRBJ2-3
v_call: TRBV11-2
clone_size: -
d_call: -
cdr3_nt: TGTGCCAGCAGCTCGGTAGCGGAAAAGAGCACAGATACGCAGTATTTT
cdr3_aa: CASSSVAEKSTDTQYF

j_call: TRBJ2-7
v_call: TRBV5-6
clone_size: -
d_call: -
cdr3_nt: TGTGCCAGCAGCTTGTGGCACAGCTCCTACGAGCAGTACTTC
cdr3_aa: CASSLWHSSYEQYF

j_call: TRBJ1-5
v_call: TRBV6-6
clone_size: once
d_call: -
cdr3_nt: TGTGCCAGCAATTTGGGAGGGCGTCAGCCCCAGCATTTT
cdr3_aa: CASNLGGRQPQHF

j_call: TRBJ1-2
v_call: TRBV5-1
clone_size: few
d_call: -
cdr3_nt: TGCGCCAGCAGCTTGGACGGGGCGGGCTATGGCTACACCTTC
cdr3_aa: CASSLDGAGYGYTF

j_call: TRBJ2-7
v_call: TRBV7-9
clone_size: -
d_call: -
cdr3_nt: TGTGCCAGCAGTACAGGGTTCTCCTACGAGCAGTACTTC
cdr3_aa: CASSTGFSYEQYF

j_call: TRBJ2-2
v_call: TRBV27
clone_size: -
d_call: -
cdr3_nt: TGTGCCAGCAGTTTCTATACCGGGGAGCTGTTTTTT
cdr3_aa: CASSFYTGELFF

j_call: TRBJ1-5
v_call: TRBV7-8
clone_size: -
d_call: -
cdr3_nt: TGTGCCAGCACTCCCCTTGGGATTAGCAATCAGCCCCAGCATTTT
cdr3_aa: CASTPLGISNQPQHF

j_call: TRBJ2-7
v_call: TRBV9
clone_size: -
d_call: -
cdr3_nt: TGTGCCAGCAGCGAGGGATCGAGGTCCGAGCAGTACTTC
cdr3_aa: CASSEGSRSEQYF

j_call: TRBJ2-3
v_call: TRBV6-1
clone_size: -
d_call: TRBD2
cdr3_nt: TGTGCCAGCAGTATATTAGCGGGAGACACAGATACGCAGTATTTT
cdr3_aa: CASSILAGDTDTQYF

j_call: TRBJ1-2
v_call: TRBV27
clone_size: medium-sized
d_call: -
cdr3_nt: TGTGCCAGCAGTACGCAGGGTGCTAACTATGGCTACACCTTC
cdr3_aa: CASSTQGANYGYTF

j_call: TRBJ1-3
v_call: TRBV7-9
clone_size: -
d_call: -
cdr3_nt: TGTGCCAGCAGTCCTCGTATAGGAACTGGAAACACCATATATTTT
cdr3_aa: CASSPRIGTGNTIYF

j_call: TRBJ2-3
v_call: TRBV5-1
clone_size: once
d_call: TRBD2
cdr3_nt: TGCGCCAGCAGCTTGACTAGCGGGGCAGATACGCAGTATTTT
cdr3_aa: CASSLTSGADTQYF

j_call: TRBJ2-4
v_call: TRBV6-5
clone_size: -
d_call: TRBD1
cdr3_nt: TGTGCCAGCAGTTACACAGGGGGGAGCATTCAGTACTTC
cdr3_aa: CASSYTGGSIQYF

j_call: TRBJ1-2
v_call: TRBV7-9
clone_size: -
d_call: -
cdr3_nt: TGTGCCAGCAGCCCCCTAAGCTATGGCTACACCTTC
cdr3_aa: CASSPLSYGYTF

j_call: TRBJ2-7
v_call: TRBV18
clone_size: -
d_call: -
cdr3_nt: TGTGCCAGCTCACCTCAGGCAGGGGCGAGATTCGAGCAGTACTTC
cdr3_aa: CASSPQAGARFEQYF

j_call: TRBJ2-1
v_call: TRBV18
clone_size: -
d_call: TRBD2
cdr3_nt: TGTGCCAGCTCACCCGGACTAGCGGGGTACAATGAGCAGTTCTTC
cdr3_aa: CASSPGLAGYNEQFF

j_call: TRBJ2-5
v_call: TRBV7-9
clone_size: -
d_call: TRBD2
cdr3_nt: TGTGCCAGCAGCTTAGGGTCTAGCGGAACACAAGAGACCCAGTACTTC
cdr3_aa: CASSLGSSGTQETQYF

j_call: TRBJ2-3
v_call: TRBV11-3
clone_size: -
d_call: TRBD2
cdr3_nt: TGTGCCAGCAGCCCGGGACTAGCAGCGGATACGCAGTATTTT
cdr3_aa: CASSPGLAADTQYF

j_call: TRBJ2-2
v_call: TRBV30
clone_size: -
d_call: -
cdr3_nt: TGTGCCTGGAGTAGGGGAACCGGGGAGCTGTTTTTT
cdr3_aa: CAWSRGTGELFF

j_call: TRBJ2-7
v_call: TRBV6-6
clone_size: -
d_call: -
cdr3_nt: TGTGCCAGCAGTCAAGCCTACGAGCAGTACTTC
cdr3_aa: CASSQAYEQYF

j_call: TRBJ2-1
v_call: TRBV11-2
clone_size: -
d_call: -
cdr3_nt: TGTGCCAGCAGCGCATTACTAGCTAACAATGAGCAGTTCTTC
cdr3_aa: CASSALLANNEQFF

j_call: TRBJ2-3
v_call: TRBV18
clone_size: -
d_call: -
cdr3_nt: TGTGCCAGCTCACCAATAGCCAACCCAGATACGCAGTATTTT
cdr3_aa: CASSPIANPDTQYF

j_call: TRBJ2-1
v_call: TRBV6-1
clone_size: once
d_call: TRBD1
cdr3_nt: TGTGCCAGCAGTACCCGGGGGACAGGGCGCAATGAGCAGTTCTTC
cdr3_aa: CASSTRGTGRNEQFF